These T cell receptor beta chains were read from a single sample in a study of blood T cell repertoires in COVID-19. TCRdb keeps only in-frame clones here, not all; method: immunoSEQ multiplex PCR. The data contain 100,000 or so clones, 80% to 90% of them seen just once; the ten biggest clones take up 32%. Sequencing used peripheral blood. Receptors were obtained from a woman of 80 years or more with acute or convalescent COVID-19. The CDR3 runs from the conserved cysteine through the conserved F or W. Each record gives: V gene, CDR3 length, clone size, J gene, CDR3 protein. Expanded clones are given a class, and other clones once, few, many or no size at all.

V: TRBV19; length: 15; size: -; J: TRBJ1-2; CDR3: CASSIVTGEDYGYTF
V: TRBV2; length: 14; size: -; J: TRBJ2-2; CDR3: CASSTGLSTGELFF
V: TRBV21-1; length: 18; size: -; J: TRBJ1-6; CDR3: CASSKMFDRGFYNSPLHF
V: TRBV28; length: 15; size: -; J: TRBJ2-1; CDR3: CASSQISGTTNEQFF
V: TRBV5-1; length: 14; size: -; J: TRBJ1-6; CDR3: CASSLGTGNSPLHF
V: TRBV28; length: 15; size: few; J: TRBJ2-7; CDR3: CASSTPGTGGDEQYF
V: TRBV6-5; length: 14; size: once; J: TRBJ1-2; CDR3: CASRGTGQAAGYTF
V: TRBV3-1/TRBV3-2; length: 13; size: once; J: TRBJ1-1; CDR3: CASSQAGYTEAFF
V: TRBV6-4; length: 12; size: -; J: TRBJ2-1; CDR3: CASSEFGGEQFF
V: TRBV21-1; length: 16; size: -; J: TRBJ2-3; CDR3: CARRTKLAGDTDTQYF
V: TRBV4-1; length: 16; size: -; J: TRBJ2-1; CDR3: CASTPRPGISGNEQFF
V: TRBV28; length: 12; size: -; J: TRBJ2-1; CDR3: CASRLGQGGQFF
V: TRBV5-1; length: 13; size: few; J: TRBJ2-1; CDR3: CASSLTGGNEQFF
V: TRBV5-4; length: 17; size: -; J: TRBJ2-5; CDR3: CASSRGTSGGAGETQYF
V: TRBV7-9; length: 16; size: -; J: TRBJ2-3; CDR3: CASSKSGGSSTDTQYF